Described below is a single T cell receptor beta chain sequence and its context. There are 17 residues in the CDR3. The V gene lost 0 bases and the J gene lost 5 bases, with 17 bases spanning the gap. Germline CDR1 MGHRA, CDR2 YSYEKL. This record belongs to a study of T cell changes during pregnancy in multiple sclerosis. Sequenced by immunoSEQ multiplex PCR; TCRdb stores in-frame clones only, minus some. This table has tens of thousands of clones, roughly 94% appearing once. The chain couples TRBV4-1 to TRBJ1-5, with D maybe TRBD1 (6 bases). The sequencing here drew on CD8+ T cells from peripheral blood mononuclear cells, taken after pregnancy. The TCR sequence derives from a female donor with multiple sclerosis, enrolled in a pregnancy study. The CDR3 sequence: CASSQDFPAGAYQPQHF. CDR3 nucleotide sequence: TGCGCCAGCAGCCAAGATTTCCCAGCGGGGGCCTATCAGCCCCAGCATTTT.